This section outlines one T cell receptor (beta chain) sequence together with its context. The antigen is not known. The sample belongs to a study of STAT3 mutations in large granular lymphocyte leukemia. Study-wide results and limits: Every T-cell large granular lymphocyte leukemia patient had at least one immunodominant TCR beta clonotype.

The table came from immunoSEQ multiplex PCR; TCRdb's copy has only in-frame clones and leaves some out. Seen here are some 25,000 clones, approximately 94% observed once, and the top ten hold about 6.8%. Per germline, CDR1 LGHNA and CDR2 YSLEER. This CDR3 is built from 15 residues. V lost 0 bases and J lost 4, with 13 bases in between. The chain couples TRBV4-3 to TRBJ2-7; the D gene is possibly TRBD1 (5 bases). Sequences were obtained from peripheral blood mononuclear cells. This TCR was recovered from a middle-aged man with T-cell large granular lymphocyte leukemia. Some clones in this sample may be carry-over from other donors' samples. The CDR3 bases are TGCGCCAGCAGCCAAGAGCTAGGGGCCGCTTACGAGCAGTACTTC. Its translation is CASSQELGAAYEQYF.